The entry that follows covers one T cell receptor (beta chain) sequence. Its specificity is unknown. This entry comes from a study of human T cells and chemical hapten exposure. Study-level background: For the roughly 23-week duration of the study, patients were given weekly doses of diphenylcyclopropenone on the scalp. Each patch test put 0.01% DPC on the upper back, and results were read at 6 days.

Regarding the study as a whole: Counts of TCRs above 1 in 1000 frequency stayed unchanged with DPC sensitization.

Time point meaning: patch test 3, about 24 weeks after DPC sensitization. Treatment defined: therapeutic diphenylcyclopropenone sensitization with weekly scalp DPC. Total RNA was isolated from unfractionated whole blood. Drawing of blood took place ahead of applying each patch test. Each CDR3 protein is one row after TCRdb ran MiXCR on the RACE reads. The table lists roughly 39,000 distinct CDR3 sequences, about 13% of them singletons. The TCR sequence derives from a woman aged 40 to 50 with alopecia areata. Some clones in this sample may be carry-over from other donors' samples. The sequences come from whole blood, collected in connection with sensitization to the hapten diphenylcyclopropenone (DPC).

CDR3 sequence reads: CASRAGTENSPLHF. Written as DNA, the CDR3 is TGTGCCAGCAGGGCCGGGACAGAAAATTCACCCCTCCACTTT. The J gene is TRBJ1-6, the V gene TRBV7-9, with 7 bases identical to TRBD1. Germline V gives CDR1 SEHNR, CDR2 FQNEAQ (reference sequence). The CDR3 spans 14 residues. J lost 7 bases, V lost 6 bases, and 6 bases had no gene match.